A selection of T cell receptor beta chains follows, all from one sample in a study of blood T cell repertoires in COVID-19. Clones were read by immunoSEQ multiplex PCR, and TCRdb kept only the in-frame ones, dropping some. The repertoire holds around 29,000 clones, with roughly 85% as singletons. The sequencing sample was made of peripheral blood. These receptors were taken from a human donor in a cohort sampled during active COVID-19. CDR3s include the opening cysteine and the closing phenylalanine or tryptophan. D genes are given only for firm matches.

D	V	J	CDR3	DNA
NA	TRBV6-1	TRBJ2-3	CASSEALIVGGSTDTQYF	TGTGCCAGCAGTGAAGCGCTCATTGTCGGCGGGAGCACAGATACGCAGTATTTT
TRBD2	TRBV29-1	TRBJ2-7	CSVAGLYEQYF	TGCAGCGTAGCGGGACTCTACGAGCAGTACTTC
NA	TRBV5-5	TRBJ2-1	CASSLAVTSPHEQFF	TGTGCCAGCAGCTTGGCCGTTACTAGCCCCCATGAGCAGTTCTTC
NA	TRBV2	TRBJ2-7	CASSEGHSYEQYF	TGTGCCAGCAGTGAGGGACACTCCTACGAGCAGTACTTC
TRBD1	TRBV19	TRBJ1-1	CASSMDRDNTEAFF	TGTGCCAGTAGTATGGACAGGGACAACACTGAAGCTTTCTTT
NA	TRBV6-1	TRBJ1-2	CASSDPTGTAYGYTF	TGTGCCAGCAGTGACCCAACAGGGACCGCCTATGGCTACACCTTC
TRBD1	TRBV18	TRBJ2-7	CASSPAKGATYEQYF	TGTGCCAGCTCACCCGCGAAGGGGGCGACCTACGAGCAGTACTTC
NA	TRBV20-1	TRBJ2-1	CSAVPVNEQFF	TGCAGTGCTGTTCCGGTCAATGAGCAGTTCTTC
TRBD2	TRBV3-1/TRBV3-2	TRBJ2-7	CASSQGTSGYYEQYF	TGTGCCAGCAGCCAAGGCACTAGCGGATACTACGAGCAGTACTTC
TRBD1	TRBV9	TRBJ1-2	CASSVRDRDGYTF	TGTGCCAGCAGCGTTAGAGACAGGGATGGCTACACCTTC